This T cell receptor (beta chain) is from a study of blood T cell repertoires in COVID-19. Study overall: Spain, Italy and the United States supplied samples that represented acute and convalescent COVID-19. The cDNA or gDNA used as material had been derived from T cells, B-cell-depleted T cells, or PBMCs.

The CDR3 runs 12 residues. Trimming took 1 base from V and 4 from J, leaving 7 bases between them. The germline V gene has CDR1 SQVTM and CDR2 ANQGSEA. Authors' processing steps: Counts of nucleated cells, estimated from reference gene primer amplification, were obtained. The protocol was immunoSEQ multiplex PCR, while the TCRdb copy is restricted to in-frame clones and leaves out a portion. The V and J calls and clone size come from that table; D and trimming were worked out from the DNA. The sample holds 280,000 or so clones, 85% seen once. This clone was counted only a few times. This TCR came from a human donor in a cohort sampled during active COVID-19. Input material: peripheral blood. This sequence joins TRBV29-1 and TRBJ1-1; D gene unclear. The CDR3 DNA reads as TGCAGCGTTGAAGGAGGGCGCACTGAAGCTTTCTTT. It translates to CSVEGGRTEAFF.